Included here is one T cell receptor beta chain sequence, with context. These data belong to a study of blood T cell repertoires in COVID-19. Looking at the study overall: PBMCs, B-cell-depleted T cells, or T cells were the source of the cDNA or gDNA that made up the material.

In the authors' methods: How many nucleated cells were present was estimated from reference gene primer amplification. Sequenced by immunoSEQ multiplex PCR; TCRdb stores in-frame clones only, minus some. The DNA was the basis for D and trimming; V, J and clone size are from that table. The sample consists of approximately 300,000 clones, roughly 90% of them appearing once. There are 13 residues in the CDR3. Germline V gene data show CDR1 as WNHNN and CDR2 as SYGVQD (reference sequence). The junction had 5 bases not matched to a gene; V was cut back by 8 bases and J by 6 bases. The origin of this receptor is a man aged 18 to 30 who had recovered from COVID-19. The chain links TRBV10-1 to TRBJ2-3, with 10 bases fitting TRBD2. Sequencing used peripheral blood. CDR3 nucleotides: TGCGCCAGCCAACTAGCGGGAACCGATACGCAGTATTTT. This encodes CASQLAGTDTQYF.